The 3 T cell receptor beta chains below were found in one sample sequenced in a study of blood T cell repertoires in COVID-19. Sequencing was performed with immunoSEQ multiplex PCR; in TCRdb, only in-frame clones are kept and a portion is missing. The sample includes some 110,000 clones, 86% of them seen just once. Material: peripheral blood. Every receptor here comes from a man aged 65 to 85 who had recovered from COVID-19.

The chain employs TRBV4-1 and TRBJ1-2, with D hard to call. Trimming took 2 bases from V and 4 from J, leaving 11 bases between them. This CDR3 has 14 amino acids. The V gene's germline CDR1 is MGHRA and CDR2 YSYEKL. DNA for the CDR3: TGCGCCAGCAGCCAATCACCAGGCTCCTATGGCTACACCTTC. Encoded protein: CASSQSPGSYGYTF.

This clone has only one observation. The V call is TRBV18, the J call TRBJ2-7, with a possible D match to TRBD1 (6 bases). Trimming cost V 2 bases and J 3 bases, with 11 bases left between them. Germline CDR1 is KGHSH and CDR2 is LQKENI. CDR3 size: 14 residues. CDR3 loop: CASSPGHRDYEQYF. In DNA, the CDR3 is TGTGCCAGCTCACCAGGGCACAGGGACTACGAGCAGTACTTC.

This clone was detected only once. J is TRBJ1-1 and V is TRBV9; D might be TRBD1 (6 bases). The germline V and J ends were trimmed by 3 bases and 1 base, with 13 bases remaining between them. This CDR3 is 15 amino acids long. Germline V lookup: CDR1 SGDLS, CDR2 YYNGEE. This chain's CDR3 is CASSASPTGNTEAFF. The CDR3 nucleotides read TGTGCCAGCAGCGCATCTCCGACAGGGAACACTGAAGCTTTCTTT. Filled out from reference TRBV9 and TRBJ1-1, the complete variable domain reads DSGVTQTPKHLITATGQRVTLRCSPRSGDLSVYWYQQSLDQGLQFLIQYYNGEERAKGNILERFSAQQFPDLHSELNLSSLELGDSALYFCASSASPTGNTEAFFGQGTRLTVV.